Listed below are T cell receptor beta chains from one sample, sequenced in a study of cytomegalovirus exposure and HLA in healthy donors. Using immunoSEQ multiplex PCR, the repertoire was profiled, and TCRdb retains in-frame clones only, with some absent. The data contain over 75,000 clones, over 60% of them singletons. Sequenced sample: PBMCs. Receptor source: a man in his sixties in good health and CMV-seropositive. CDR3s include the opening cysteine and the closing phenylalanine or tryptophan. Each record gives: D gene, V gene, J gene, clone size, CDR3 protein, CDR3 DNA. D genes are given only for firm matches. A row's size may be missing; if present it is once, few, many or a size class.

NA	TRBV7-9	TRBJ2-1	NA	CASSFLGGANEQFF	TGTGCCAGCAGCTTTTTGGGGGGGGCCAATGAGCAGTTCTTC
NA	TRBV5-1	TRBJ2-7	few	CASANPDSAYEQYF	TGCGCCAGCGCCAACCCGGACAGCGCCTACGAGCAGTACTTC
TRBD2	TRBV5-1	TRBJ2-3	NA	CASSRSSGGAGNTQYF	TGCGCCAGCAGCAGATCTAGCGGGGGGGCGGGGAATACGCAGTATTTT
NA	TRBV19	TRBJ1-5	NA	CASSTAGAINQPQHF	TGTGCCAGTAGTACGGCGGGGGCGATCAATCAGCCCCAGCATTTT
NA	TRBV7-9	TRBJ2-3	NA	CSSSSAGADTQYF	TGTTCCAGCAGCTCTGCAGGGGCAGATACGCAGTATTTT
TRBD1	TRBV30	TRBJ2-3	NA	CAWRDDRVLTDTQYF	TGTGCCTGGAGAGATGACAGGGTCCTCACAGATACGCAGTATTTT
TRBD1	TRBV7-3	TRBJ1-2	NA	CASSLTGGAESEVYGYTF	TGTGCCAGCAGCCTGACAGGGGGCGCAGAGTCAGAAGTTTATGGCTACACCTTC
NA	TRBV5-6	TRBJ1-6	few	CASSLWGRNNSPLHF	TGTGCCAGCAGCTTGTGGGGGAGGAATAATTCACCCCTCCACTTT
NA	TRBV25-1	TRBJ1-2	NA	CASSEYAGVGGYTF	TGTGCCAGCAGTGAATATGCAGGTGTTGGTGGCTACACCTTC
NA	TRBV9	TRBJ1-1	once	CASSVVPQGVNTEAFF	TGTGCCAGCAGCGTAGTACCTCAGGGTGTGAACACTGAAGCTTTCTTT
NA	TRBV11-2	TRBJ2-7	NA	CASSFGTYEQYF	TGTGCCAGCAGCTTCGGTACCTACGAGCAGTACTTC
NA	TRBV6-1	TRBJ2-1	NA	CASSLRVNEQFF	TGTGCCAGCAGTCTCCGGGTAAATGAGCAGTTCTTC
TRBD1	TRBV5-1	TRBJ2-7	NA	CASSGGQYEQYF	TGCGCCAGCAGCGGGGGACAGTACGAGCAGTACTTC
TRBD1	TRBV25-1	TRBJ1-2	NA	CASTKTGVGQSGYGYTF	TGTGCCAGCACCAAGACAGGGGTGGGGCAGAGCGGCTATGGCTACACCTTC
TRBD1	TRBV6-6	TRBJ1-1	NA	CASSWDRVNTEAFF	TGTGCCAGCAGTTGGGACAGAGTGAACACTGAAGCTTTCTTT
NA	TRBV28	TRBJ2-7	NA	CASSSPYEQYF	TGTGCCAGCAGTTCCCCATACGAGCAGTACTTC
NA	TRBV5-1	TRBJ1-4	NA	CASSLPGGTTNEKLFF	TGCGCCAGCAGCTTGCCGGGGGGGACAACTAATGAAAAACTGTTTTTT
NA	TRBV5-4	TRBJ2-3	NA	CASSLRSAADTQYF	TGTGCCAGCAGCTTGCGCAGTGCTGCAGATACGCAGTATTTT
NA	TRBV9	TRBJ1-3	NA	CASSAAGESGNTIYF	TGTGCCAGCAGCGCCGCGGGAGAGTCTGGAAACACCATATATTTT
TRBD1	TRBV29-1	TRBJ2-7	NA	CSVARTGGFREQYF	TGCAGCGTTGCACGGACAGGGGGTTTTCGCGAGCAGTACTTC
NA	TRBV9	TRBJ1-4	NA	CASSVAPGGDEKLFF	TGTGCCAGCAGCGTAGCCCCGGGGGGGGATGAAAAACTGTTTTTT
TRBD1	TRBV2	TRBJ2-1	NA	CASRDRELSYNEQFF	TGTGCCAGCAGGGACAGGGAACTGTCCTACAATGAGCAGTTCTTC
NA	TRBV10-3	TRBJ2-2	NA	CAIRGGGDTGELFF	TGTGCCATCAGAGGGGGAGGGGACACCGGGGAGCTGTTTTTT
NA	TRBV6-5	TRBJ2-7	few	CASRHVQGPYEQYF	TGTGCCAGCAGACACGTCCAGGGGCCCTACGAGCAGTACTTC
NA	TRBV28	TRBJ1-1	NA	CASSFEGGFSEAFF	TGTGCCAGCAGTTTCGAGGGGGGGTTCAGTGAAGCTTTCTTT
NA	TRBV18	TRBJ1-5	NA	CASSSYSNQPQHF	TGTGCCAGCTCATCCTATAGCAATCAGCCCCAGCATTTT
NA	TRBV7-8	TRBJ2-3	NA	CASSLLLSQADTQYF	TGTGCCAGCAGCTTGCTGTTGAGTCAGGCAGATACGCAGTATTTT
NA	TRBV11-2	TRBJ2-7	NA	CASSLVVRGYEQYF	TGTGCCAGCAGCTTAGTTGTCAGGGGCTACGAGCAGTACTTC
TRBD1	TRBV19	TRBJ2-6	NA	CASSIVLGTASGANVLTF	TGTGCCAGTAGTATAGTACTGGGGACAGCCTCTGGGGCCAACGTCCTGACTTTC
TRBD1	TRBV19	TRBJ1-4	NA	CASSIYQPGQYEKLFF	TGTGCCAGTAGTATTTATCAGCCGGGACAGTACGAAAAACTGTTTTTT
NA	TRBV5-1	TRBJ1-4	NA	CASSLADSPSEKLFF	TGCGCCAGCAGCTTGGCGGACAGTCCCAGTGAAAAACTGTTTTTT
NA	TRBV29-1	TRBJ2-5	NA	CSLGQGPGETQYF	TGCAGCCTCGGCCAGGGCCCAGGAGAGACCCAGTACTTC
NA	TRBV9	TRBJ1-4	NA	CASSVGTATNEKLFF	TGTGCCAGCAGCGTAGGAACAGCAACTAATGAAAAACTGTTTTTT
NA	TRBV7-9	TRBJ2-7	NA	CSSSMGGYEQYF	TGTTCCAGCAGCATGGGGGGCTACGAGCAGTACTTC
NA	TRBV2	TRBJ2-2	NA	CATAGVLAGELFF	TGTGCCACAGCAGGGGTTTTGGCCGGGGAGCTGTTTTTT
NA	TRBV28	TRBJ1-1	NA	CASSPGGGPNTEAFF	TGTGCCAGCAGTCCCGGGGGGGGGCCAAACACTGAAGCTTTCTTT
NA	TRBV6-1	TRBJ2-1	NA	CASTATGSPYNEQFF	TGTGCCAGCACCGCGACAGGCAGTCCCTACAATGAGCAGTTCTTC
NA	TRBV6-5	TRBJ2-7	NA	CASSLGLTQYF	TGTGCCAGCAGCCTCGGACTCACGCAGTACTTC
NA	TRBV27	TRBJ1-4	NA	CASSTEDTEKLLF	TGTGCCAGCAGTACTGAGGACACTGAAAAACTGCTTTTT
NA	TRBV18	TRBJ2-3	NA	CASSPRGADTQYF	TGTGCCAGCTCACCACGGGGAGCAGATACGCAGTATTTT
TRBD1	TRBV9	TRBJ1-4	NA	CASSPPGTVGEKLFF	TGTGCCAGCAGCCCGCCCGGGACAGTTGGAGAAAAACTGTTTTTT
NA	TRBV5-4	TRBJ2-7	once	CASSRTVSSYEQYF	TGTGCCAGCAGCCGGACAGTTAGTTCATACGAGCAGTACTTC
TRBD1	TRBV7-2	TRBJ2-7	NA	CASSLAGTGAEQYF	TGTGCCAGCAGCTTAGCCGGGACAGGGGCCGAGCAGTACTTC
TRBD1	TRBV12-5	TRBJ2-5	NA	CASGLPGQGRQETQYF	TGTGCTAGTGGTTTGCCCGGACAGGGTAGGCAAGAGACCCAGTACTTC
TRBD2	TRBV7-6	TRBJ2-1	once	CASSPLGPGTSSYNEQFF	TGTGCCAGCAGCCCGTTGGGTCCCGGGACTAGCTCCTACAATGAGCAGTTCTTC
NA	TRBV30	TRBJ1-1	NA	CAWIRVMGTEAFF	TGTGCCTGGATCCGGGTGATGGGCACTGAAGCTTTCTTT
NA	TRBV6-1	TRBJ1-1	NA	CASSASGFTEAFF	TGTGCCAGCAGTGCTTCGGGGTTCACTGAAGCTTTCTTT
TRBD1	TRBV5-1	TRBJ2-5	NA	CASSLNGQAWETQYF	TGCGCCAGCAGCTTAAATGGACAGGCTTGGGAGACCCAGTACTTC
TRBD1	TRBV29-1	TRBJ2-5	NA	CSVVGLGLQGMWEETQYF	TGCAGCGTTGTCGGTTTGGGATTACAGGGGATGTGGGAAGAGACCCAGTACTTC
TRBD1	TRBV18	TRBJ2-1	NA	CASSPRGQAYNEQFF	TGTGCCAGCTCACCCCGGGGACAGGCTTACAATGAGCAGTTCTTC
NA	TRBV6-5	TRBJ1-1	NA	CASSDTPAQALLF	TGTGCCAGCAGCGACACTCCAGCACAGGCGTTACTCTTT
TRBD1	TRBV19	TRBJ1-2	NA	CASIPGRDRGLYGYTF	TGTGCCAGTATTCCCGGGCGGGACAGGGGCCTCTATGGCTACACCTTC
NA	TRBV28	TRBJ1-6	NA	CASSGDTTKNSPLHF	TGTGCCAGCAGCGGCGACACGACCAAAAATTCACCCCTCCACTTT